This T cell receptor beta chain was profiled in a study of blood T cell repertoires in COVID-19. In the study overall: From T cells, B-cell-depleted T cells, or PBMCs came the material, which was cDNA or gDNA.

Per the germline V gene, CDR1 is SEHNR and CDR2 is FQNEAQ (reference sequence). The CDR3 loop spans 17 amino acids. Trimming cost V 4 bases and J 7 bases, with 20 bases left between them. Original methodology: Amplified reference gene primers provided the basis for estimating nucleated cell counts. Using immunoSEQ multiplex PCR, the repertoire was profiled, and TCRdb retains in-frame clones only, with some absent. V, J and clone size were drawn from that table, and D and trimming were deduced from the DNA. The sample holds approximately 150,000 clones; roughly 84% are singletons and the top ten take about a sixth.

This chain links TRBV7-9 with TRBJ1-6; weak D call: TRBD1 (6 bases). Sequencing was carried out using peripheral blood. This clonotype originated in an elderly woman with acute or convalescent COVID-19. This CDR3 reads CASSSSQSDRLNSPLHF. The CDR3 DNA follows: TGTGCCAGCAGCTCCTCACAATCCGACAGGTTAAATTCACCCCTCCACTTT.